The 21 T cell receptor beta chains presented below share a single source sample, sequenced in a study of blood T cell repertoires in COVID-19. The protocol was immunoSEQ multiplex PCR, while the TCRdb copy is restricted to in-frame clones and leaves out a portion. The data contain approximately 190,000 clones, around 84% of them singletons. Material for sequencing was peripheral blood. Receptors originate from a man between 25 and 39 years old with active or convalescent COVID-19.

This clone has a handful of counts. The V and J genes are TRBV19 and TRBJ1-5; TRBD1 agrees at 12 bases. This CDR3 has 18 amino acids. CDR1 LNHDA and CDR2 SQIVND come from the germline V gene (reference sequence). Germline trimming cut 7 bases from V and 2 bases from J; bases unmatched to any gene: 12. The CDR3 loop reads CASTPQGQGALGNQPQHF. CDR3 in DNA: TGTGCCAGTACCCCACAGGGACAGGGGGCTTTGGGCAATCAGCCCCAGCATTTT.

The chain recombines TRBV6-6 with TRBJ1-2; D may be TRBD1 (6 bases). V lost 6 bases to trimming and J lost 0 bases, with 14 bases between them. The CDR3 extends over 15 amino acids. From germline, CDR1 is MNHNY and CDR2 SVGAGI (reference sequence). CDR3 in amino acids: CASRTRQESNYGYTF. In nucleotides, the CDR3 is TGTGCCAGCAGAACACGACAGGAATCTAACTATGGCTACACCTTC.

The CDR3, as DNA: TGTGCCAGCCGGCGATCCGGGTCAAACACTGAAGCTTTCTTT. This sequence encodes CASRRSGSNTEAFF. This sequence joins TRBV3-1 (or the pseudogene TRBV3-2) and TRBJ1-1; no definite D call. This CDR3 is 14 amino acids long. Germline V gene lookup returns CDR1 LGHDT and CDR2 YNNKEL (reference sequence). Deletions cut 8 bases from V and 2 bases from J, with 15 bases between.

This chain links TRBV11-2 with TRBJ2-5; 12 bases are a match to TRBD2. This CDR3 is 18 amino acids long. Germline V gives CDR1 SGHAT, CDR2 FQNNGV. V lost 5 bases, J lost 1 base, and 11 bases stayed unmatched. The CDR3 loop reads CASSRTSGVASSQETQYF. Here the CDR3 DNA reads TGTGCCAGCAGCCGGACTAGCGGGGTAGCTTCGAGCCAAGAGACCCAGTACTTC.

This chain connects TRBV5-1 to TRBJ1-1, with 8 bases matching TRBD1. After removal of 0 bases from V and 0 bases from J, the junction contained 4 bases not matched to a gene. CDR1 and CDR2 (germline): SGHRS, YFSETQ. CDR3 length: 16 residues. Written as DNA, the CDR3 is TGCGCCAGCAGCTTGGGGACAGGGATCATGAACACTGAAGCTTTCTTT. Translating gives CASSLGTGIMNTEAFF. Full variable domain (missing parts from reference TRBV5-1 and TRBJ1-1): KAGVTQTPRYLIKTRGQQVTLSCSPISGHRSVSWYQQTPGQGLQFLFEYFSETQRNKGNFPGRFSGRQFSNSRSEMNVSTLELGDSALYLCASSLGTGIMNTEAFFGQGTRLTVV.

The J gene is TRBJ1-2, the V gene TRBV27; 9 positions agree with TRBD1. J gave up 4 bases and V 3 bases, and 3 bases lay outside the gene matches. The CDR3 length is 14 residues. Germline CDR1 MNHEY, CDR2 SMNVEV (reference sequence). The CDR3 sequence is CASSFGQGIYGYTF. The CDR3 coding sequence is TGTGCCAGCAGTTTCGGACAGGGGATCTATGGCTACACCTTC.

This clone has a handful of counts. The chain is built from TRBV5-5 and TRBJ1-5; 7 bases line up with TRBD1. Germline V gene lookup returns CDR1 SGHKS and CDR2 YYEKEE (reference sequence). The ends lost 2 bases at V and 5 bases at J; junction bases unmatched: 1. This CDR3 comprises 13 residues. The CDR3 loop is CASSLGTDQPQHF. The CDR3 DNA reads TGTGCCAGCAGCTTAGGGACAGATCAGCCCCAGCATTTT.

The chain recombines TRBV28 with TRBJ2-2; 7 bases are shared with TRBD1. CDR3 length: 15 amino acids. With V trimmed by 5 bases and J by 1 base, 4 bases remained unmatched. The germline CDR1 and CDR2 sequences are MDHEN and SYDVKM. This CDR3 is CASSQWTGNTGELFF. In DNA, the CDR3 is TGTGCCAGCAGTCAATGGACAGGGAACACCGGGGAGCTGTTTTTT.

This chain connects TRBV5-1 to TRBJ2-7; 8 bases map to TRBD1. The germline V gene encodes CDR1 SGHRS and CDR2 YFSETQ. The CDR3 spans 12 residues. In DNA form, the CDR3 reads TGCGCCAGCAGCTTCGACAGGGGAAAACCCAGCGTC. Residues: CASSFDRGKPSV.

V and J are TRBV2 and TRBJ2-1, with D possibly TRBD2 on 6 matching bases. V dropped 6 bases and J dropped 0 bases, with 15 bases sitting between them. The CDR3 is made up of 16 amino acids. Looked up from germline, CDR1 is SNHLY and CDR2 is FYNNEI. The CDR3 sequence: CASSPKSGYSYNEQFF. The CDR3, as DNA: TGTGCCAGCAGCCCAAAAAGCGGGTACTCCTACAATGAGCAGTTCTTC.

V usage is TRBV5-1 and J usage is TRBJ2-7, with 11 bases lining up with TRBD2. Germline V gene sequence: CDR1 SGHRS, CDR2 YFSETQ. With 2 bases clipped from V and 4 bases from J, the junction kept 5 bases outside the gene matches. The CDR3 consists of 15 residues. The CDR3 loop is CASSFSSGRTYEQYF. The DNA for the CDR3 is TGCGCCAGCAGCTTTTCTAGCGGGAGGACTTACGAGCAGTACTTC.

This chain joins TRBV6-5 and TRBJ2-7; maybe TRBD1 (5 bases). Germline CDR1 is MNHEY and CDR2 is SVGAGI. The CDR3 consists of 15 residues. The V and J ends lost 6 bases and 3 bases respectively, with 18 bases between them. Written as DNA, the CDR3 is TGTGCCAGCAGGAGGACATTAAATTGGGACTACGAGCAGTACGTC. Translation gives CASRRTLNWDYEQYV.

The chain employs TRBV24-1 and TRBJ1-4, with D possibly matching TRBD1 (6 bases). Germline V lookup: CDR1 KGHDR, CDR2 SFDVKD. With 7 bases removed from V and 8 bases from J, the gap between germline ends came to 16 bases. This CDR3 comprises 14 residues. CDR3 nucleotide sequence: TGTGCCACCAGCCCGGACAGCGGATTGGAAAAACTGTTTTTT. Amino acids: CATSPDSGLEKLFF.

The chain carries TRBV9 and TRBJ2-7, with 11 nucleotides matching TRBD2. The junction had 7 bases not matched to a gene; V was cut back by 0 bases and J by 5 bases. Germline values: CDR1 SGDLS, CDR2 YYNGEE. The CDR3 runs 16 residues. The CDR3 coding sequence is TGTGCCAGCAGCGTAGAAGGACTAGCGGGTGTCGACGAGCAGTACTTC. It yields the protein CASSVEGLAGVDEQYF. Filled out from reference TRBV9 and TRBJ2-7, the complete variable domain reads DSGVTQTPKHLITATGQRVTLRCSPRSGDLSVYWYQQSLDQGLQFLIQYYNGEERAKGNILERFSAQQFPDLHSELNLSSLELGDSALYFCASSVEGLAGVDEQYFGPGTRLTVT.

The V gene is TRBV11-2, the J gene TRBJ2-7; D might be TRBD1 (6 bases). Germline CDR1 and CDR2: SGHAT and FQNNGV. Trimming took off 4 bases at V and 0 bases at J, with 13 bases between the two ends. The CDR3 is 15 residues long. CDR3 nucleotide sequence: TGTGCCAGCAGCTCAGAGGGGACATCCTCCTACGAGCAGTACGTC. Encoded protein: CASSSEGTSSYEQYV.

The chain employs TRBV28 and TRBJ2-2, with D perhaps matching TRBD1 (7 bases). Trimming pared 6 bases from V and 4 bases from J, leaving 15 bases between. The CDR3 is made up of 15 amino acids. Germline V gene sequence: CDR1 MDHEN, CDR2 SYDVKM. DNA of the CDR3: TGTGCCAGCAGCCCCTACAGGGGAGGCACCGGGGAGCTGTTTTTT. The encoded protein is CASSPYRGGTGELFF.

The rearrangement joins TRBV6-5 to TRBJ1-3; unclear D gene. This CDR3 contains 14 residues. Trimming removed 7 bases from V and 4 bases from J, with 14 bases in between. Germline CDR1 MNHEY, CDR2 SVGAGI. The CDR3 loop is CASTKTTGGNTIYF. The CDR3 DNA is TGTGCCAGCACCAAGACGACGGGAGGAAACACCATATATTTT.

The V and J genes are TRBV5-4 and TRBJ2-5; TRBD2 aligns across 13 bases. Germline CDR1 SGHNT, CDR2 YYREEE (reference sequence). V trimming: 4 bases; J trimming: 1 base; junction bases outside the gene matches: 4. CDR3 size: 16 residues. CDR3 residues: CASSNWTSGGQETQYF. Written as DNA, the CDR3 is TGTGCCAGCAGCAACTGGACTAGCGGGGGCCAAGAGACCCAGTACTTC.

V is TRBV19 and J is TRBJ2-5, with a tentative D call TRBD1 (7 bases). Trimming took off 4 bases at V and 5 bases at J, with 14 bases between the two ends. In germline, CDR1 is LNHDA, CDR2 SQIVND (reference sequence). The CDR3 contains 14 residues. The CDR3 spells CASSTPGGQETQYF. The DNA of the CDR3 is TGTGCCAGTAGTACACCAGGGGGGCAGGAGACCCAGTACTTC.

This clone was seen only a few times. The rearrangement links TRBV7-6 to TRBJ1-1; D gene ambiguous. CDR3 length: 12 amino acids. Between the trimmed V and J ends, which lost 5 bases and 1 base, there was a span of 5 bases. The germline V gene encodes CDR1 SGHVS and CDR2 FNYEAQ. The chain's CDR3 is CASSPRNTEAFF. Here the CDR3 DNA reads TGTGCCAGCAGCCCCCGGAACACTGAAGCTTTCTTT.

This sequence joins TRBV30 and TRBJ1-1; no firm D call. The V and J ends lost 7 bases and 0 bases respectively, with 12 bases between them. This CDR3 has 13 residues. The germline gives CDR1 GTSNPN, CDR2 SVGIG (reference sequence). CDR3 sequence: CASEHLMNTEAFF. As DNA, the CDR3 is TGTGCCTCCGAGCACTTAATGAACACTGAAGCTTTCTTT.